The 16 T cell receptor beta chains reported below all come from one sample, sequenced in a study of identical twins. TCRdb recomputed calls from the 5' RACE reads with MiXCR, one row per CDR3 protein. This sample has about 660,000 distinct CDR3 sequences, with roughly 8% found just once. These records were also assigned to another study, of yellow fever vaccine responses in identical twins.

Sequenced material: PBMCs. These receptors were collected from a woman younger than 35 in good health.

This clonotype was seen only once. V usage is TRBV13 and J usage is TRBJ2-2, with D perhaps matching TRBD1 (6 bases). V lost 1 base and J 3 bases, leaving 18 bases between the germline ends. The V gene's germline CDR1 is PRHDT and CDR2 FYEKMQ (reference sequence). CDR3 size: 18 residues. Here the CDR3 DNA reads TGTGCCAGCAGCTTAGCAGTCTTAAGCAGGGGTGACACCGGGGAGCTGTTTTTT. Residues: CASSLAVLSRGDTGELFF.

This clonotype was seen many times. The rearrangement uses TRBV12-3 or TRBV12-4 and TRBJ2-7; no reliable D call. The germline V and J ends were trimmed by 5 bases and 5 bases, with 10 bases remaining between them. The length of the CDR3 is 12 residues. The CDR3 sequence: CASSPSSNEQYF. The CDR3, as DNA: TGTGCCAGCAGTCCATCCTCGAACGAGCAGTACTTC.

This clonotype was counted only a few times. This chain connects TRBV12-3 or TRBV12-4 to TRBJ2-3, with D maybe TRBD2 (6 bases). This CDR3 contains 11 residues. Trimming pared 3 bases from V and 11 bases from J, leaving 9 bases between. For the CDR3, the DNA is TGTGCCAGCAGTTTGGGACTCGGGCAGTATTTT. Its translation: CASSLGLGQYF.

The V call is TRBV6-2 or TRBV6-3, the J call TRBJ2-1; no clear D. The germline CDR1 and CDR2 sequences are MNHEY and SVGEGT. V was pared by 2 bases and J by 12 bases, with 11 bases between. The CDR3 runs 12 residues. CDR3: CASSYGPDWQFF. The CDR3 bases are TGTGCCAGCAGTTACGGGCCCGACTGGCAGTTCTTC.

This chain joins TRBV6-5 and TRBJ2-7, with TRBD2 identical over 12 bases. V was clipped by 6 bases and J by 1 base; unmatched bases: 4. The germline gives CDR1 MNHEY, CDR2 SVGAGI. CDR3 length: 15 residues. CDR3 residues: CASRLGLAGSYEQYF. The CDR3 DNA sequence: TGTGCCAGCAGACTCGGACTAGCGGGATCCTACGAGCAGTACTTC.

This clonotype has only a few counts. The CDR3 protein is CASSPPDRGHTEAFF. CDR3 nucleotide sequence: TGTGCCAGCAGCCCACCAGACAGGGGGCACACTGAAGCTTTCTTT. The chain recombines TRBV4-2 with TRBJ1-1; 10 positions match TRBD1. This CDR3 is built from 15 residues. V lost 4 bases to trimming and J lost 3 bases; unmatched junction nucleotides: 5. Germline assignment: CDR1 LGHNA and CDR2 YNFKEQ.

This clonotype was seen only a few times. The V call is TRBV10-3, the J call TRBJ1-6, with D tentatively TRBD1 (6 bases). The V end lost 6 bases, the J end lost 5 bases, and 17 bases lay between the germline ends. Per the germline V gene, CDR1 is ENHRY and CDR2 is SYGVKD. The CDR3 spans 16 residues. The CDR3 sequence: CAISGFRGGDNSPLHF. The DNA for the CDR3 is TGTGCCATCAGCGGATTCCGAGGGGGGGATAATTCACCCCTCCACTTT.

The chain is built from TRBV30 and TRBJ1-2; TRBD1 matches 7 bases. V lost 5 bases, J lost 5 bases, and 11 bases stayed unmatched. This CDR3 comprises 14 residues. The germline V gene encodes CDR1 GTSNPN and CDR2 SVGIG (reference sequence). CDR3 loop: CAWGRRGTGYGYTF. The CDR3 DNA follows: TGTGCCTGGGGACGCAGGGGGACCGGTTATGGCTACACCTTC.

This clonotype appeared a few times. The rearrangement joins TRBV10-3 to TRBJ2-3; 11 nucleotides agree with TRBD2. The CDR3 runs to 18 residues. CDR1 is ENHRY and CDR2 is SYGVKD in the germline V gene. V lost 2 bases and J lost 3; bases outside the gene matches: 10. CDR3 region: CAISEPQIAGGETDTQYF. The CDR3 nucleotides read TGTGCCATCAGTGAGCCACAAATAGCGGGGGGGGAAACAGATACGCAGTATTTT.

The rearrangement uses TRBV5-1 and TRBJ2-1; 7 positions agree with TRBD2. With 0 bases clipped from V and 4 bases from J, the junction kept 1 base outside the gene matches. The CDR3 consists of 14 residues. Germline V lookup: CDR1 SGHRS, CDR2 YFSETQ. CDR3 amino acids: CASSLGTRYNEQFF. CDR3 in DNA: TGCGCCAGCAGCTTGGGGACTAGGTACAATGAGCAGTTCTTC.

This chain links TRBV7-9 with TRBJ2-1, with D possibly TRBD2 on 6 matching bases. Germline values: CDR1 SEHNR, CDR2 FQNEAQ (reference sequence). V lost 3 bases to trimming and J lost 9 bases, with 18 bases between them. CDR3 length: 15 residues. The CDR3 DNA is TGTGCCAGCAGCTTTTCGGAACTAGCAGTGGGTGAGCAGTTCTTC. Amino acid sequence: CASSFSELAVGEQFF.

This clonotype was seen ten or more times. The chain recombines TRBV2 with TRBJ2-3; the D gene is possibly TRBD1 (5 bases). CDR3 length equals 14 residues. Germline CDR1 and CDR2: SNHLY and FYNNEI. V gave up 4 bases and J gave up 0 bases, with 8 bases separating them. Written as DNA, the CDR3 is TGTGCCAGCAGTGTGACAGCTAGCACAGATACGCAGTATTTT. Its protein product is CASSVTASTDTQYF.

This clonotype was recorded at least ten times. CDR3 nucleotides: TGTGCCAGCAGCTTAAGGTCCGGAGGGGATGAGCAGTTCTTC. Its protein product is CASSLRSGGDEQFF. This sequence joins TRBV7-6 and TRBJ2-1, with D perhaps matching TRBD2 (6 bases). The germline V and J ends were trimmed by 2 bases and 8 bases, with 13 bases remaining between them. CDR3 length: 14 amino acids. The V gene's germline CDR1 is SGHVS and CDR2 FNYEAQ.

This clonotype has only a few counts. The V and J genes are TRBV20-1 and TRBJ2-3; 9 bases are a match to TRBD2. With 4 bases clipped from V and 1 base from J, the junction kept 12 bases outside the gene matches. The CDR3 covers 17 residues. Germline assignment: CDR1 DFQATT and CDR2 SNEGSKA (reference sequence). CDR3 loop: CSATGSGSIGGTDTQYF. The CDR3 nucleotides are TGCAGTGCTACGGGTAGCGGGAGTATCGGTGGCACAGATACGCAGTATTTT.

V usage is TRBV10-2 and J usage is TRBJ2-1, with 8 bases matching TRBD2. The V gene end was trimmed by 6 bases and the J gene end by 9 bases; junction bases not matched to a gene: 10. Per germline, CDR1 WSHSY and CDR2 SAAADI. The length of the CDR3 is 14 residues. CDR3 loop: CASRIAGPHVEQFF. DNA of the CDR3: TGCGCCAGCAGGATAGCGGGACCCCACGTTGAGCAGTTCTTC.

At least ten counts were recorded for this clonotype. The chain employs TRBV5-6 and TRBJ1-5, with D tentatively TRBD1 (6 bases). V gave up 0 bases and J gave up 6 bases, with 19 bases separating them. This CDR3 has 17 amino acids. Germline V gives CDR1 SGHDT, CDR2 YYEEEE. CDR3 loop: CASSLGGGTGTSQPQHF. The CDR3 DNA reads TGTGCCAGCAGCTTGGGAGGAGGAACAGGGACGAGTCAGCCCCAGCATTTT.